These T cell receptor beta chains were read from a single sample in a study of siplizumab effects on memory and regulatory T cells. Measured with immunoSEQ multiplex PCR; TCRdb has only the in-frame clones, and not every one. The table has about 69,000 clones, 88% seen once. The material sequenced was Tregs sorted from blood. The receptors shown here come from a human donor in good health. The CDR3 runs from the conserved cysteine through the conserved F or W. D genes are given only for firm matches. Clone size is given for some rows only: seen once, a few or many times, or a class if the clone is expanded.

J gene,clone size,D gene,V gene,CDR3 DNA,CDR3 protein
TRBJ2-3,NA,TRBD1,TRBV10-3,TGTGCCATCTCCTACAGGGGGCCCGCAGATACGCAGTATTTT,CAISYRGPADTQYF
TRBJ2-7,NA,NA,TRBV5-4,TGTGCCAGCAGCCGGACGGGCGAGCAGTACTTC,CASSRTGEQYF
TRBJ2-3,NA,NA,TRBV4-2,TGTGCCAGCAGCCAAGTTTCTGATACGCAGTATTTT,CASSQVSDTQYF
TRBJ2-2,NA,TRBD1,TRBV7-3,TGTGCCAGCAGCCCGGGGACAGGGTGGACCGGGGAGCTGTTTTTT,CASSPGTGWTGELFF
TRBJ2-3,many,TRBD1,TRBV2,TGTGCCAGCAATCCCCTAGGGGGCGCCGGCACAGATACGCAGTATTTT,CASNPLGGAGTDTQYF
TRBJ1-4,once,NA,TRBV7-9,TGTGCCAGCAGCTTAAGACAGTCCGCTAATGAAAAACTGTTTTTT,CASSLRQSANEKLFF
TRBJ1-5,NA,NA,TRBV25-1,TGTGCCAGCAGTGAATATTTGACAGGACAGCCCCAGCATTTT,CASSEYLTGQPQHF
TRBJ2-7,NA,NA,TRBV6-5,TGTGCCAGCAGCCTAGCCCACAGCTCCTACGAGCAGTACTTC,CASSLAHSSYEQYF
TRBJ2-7,NA,NA,TRBV7-8,TGTGCCAGCAGCATTTTAACCAGGGGGGGTTCAGACGAGCAGTACTTC,CASSILTRGGSDEQYF
TRBJ2-2,once,NA,TRBV7-9,TGTGCCAGCAGCTTAGGAGCTAGCTCCGGGGAGCTGTTTTTT,CASSLGASSGELFF
TRBJ2-3,few,NA,TRBV10-2,TGCGCCAGCAGTGAATTGCTTGACACAGATACGCAGTATTTT,CASSELLDTDTQYF
TRBJ1-2,NA,NA,TRBV9,TGTGCCAGCAGCCCAGGGGCGGCAGAGAGTTATGGCTACACCTTC,CASSPGAAESYGYTF
TRBJ2-3,NA,NA,TRBV9,TGTGCCAGCAGCTTTAGCGGTAAACGTGATACGCAGTATTTT,CASSFSGKRDTQYF
TRBJ2-2,NA,NA,TRBV4-1,TGCGCCAGCCGACCCCTAGGGAGCGGCCGCTCGAACACCGGGGAGCTGTTTTTT,CASRPLGSGRSNTGELFF
TRBJ2-7,once,TRBD2,TRBV5-1,TGCGCCAGCAGCTTGGGGGTAGCGGGAGCAGTAAACGAGCAGTACTTC,CASSLGVAGAVNEQYF
TRBJ2-2,NA,NA,TRBV19,TGTGCCAGTAGTATAGCCTTTGGATTGAACACCGGGGAGCTGTTTTTT,CASSIAFGLNTGELFF
TRBJ1-2,NA,NA,TRBV27,TGTGCCAGCAAAGTTTCGACAGCAACTAACTATGGCTACACCTTC,CASKVSTATNYGYTF
TRBJ1-4,few,NA,TRBV19,TGTGCCAGTAGCGTAAATGAAAAACTGTTTTTT,CASSVNEKLFF
TRBJ1-5,once,TRBD1,TRBV6-1,TGTGCCAGCAGTGGGACAGGGGCAGGCCAGCCCCAGCATTTT,CASSGTGAGQPQHF
TRBJ1-2,NA,NA,TRBV28,TGTGCCACCTCGGGGGACGGCTACACCTTC,CATSGDGYTF
TRBJ2-1,NA,TRBD1,TRBV4-3,TGCGCCAGCAGCCATGGACAGGCCTGGGACAATGAGCAGTTCTTC,CASSHGQAWDNEQFF
TRBJ1-3,NA,NA,TRBV14,TGTGCCAGCAGCCAAGAGGGGCAGGGTAGTGGAAACACCATATATTTT,CASSQEGQGSGNTIYF
TRBJ1-1,few,TRBD1,TRBV10-3,TGTGCCGTCGATTCAGGGGGCACTGAAGCTTTCTTT,CAVDSGGTEAFF
TRBJ2-7,NA,TRBD1,TRBV4-3,TGCGCCAGCAGCCAATATCCCGGACAGGGGTCGTACGAGCAGTACTTC,CASSQYPGQGSYEQYF
TRBJ2-1,NA,TRBD2,TRBV9,TGTGCCAGCAGCCTACTAGCGGGAGGGATCTACAATGAGCAGTTCTTC,CASSLLAGGIYNEQFF
TRBJ2-7,NA,TRBD2,TRBV4-1,TGCGCCAGCAGCCAAGGCGGGAGCCTGGTCGAGCAGTACTTC,CASSQGGSLVEQYF
TRBJ2-2,few,NA,TRBV7-3,TGTGCCAGCAGCTTAAACCCGAACACCGGGGAGCTGTTTTTT,CASSLNPNTGELFF
TRBJ2-5,NA,TRBD2,TRBV5-4,TGTGCCAGCAGACTTCGACTAGCGGGAGACGAGACCCAGTACTTC,CASRLRLAGDETQYF
TRBJ2-3,NA,TRBD2,TRBV19,TGTGCCAGTAGAGCCTTAGCGGGAGGTACAGATACGCAGTATTTT,CASRALAGGTDTQYF
TRBJ2-1,NA,TRBD2,TRBV5-1,TGCGCCAGCAGCTTGAGCGGGAGGGTCTCCTACAATGAGCAGTTCTTC,CASSLSGRVSYNEQFF
TRBJ1-5,NA,TRBD1,TRBV19,TGTGCCAGTAGTAGGGACAGGGGGCTAAACAATCAGCCCCAGCATTTT,CASSRDRGLNNQPQHF
TRBJ2-1,NA,TRBD2,TRBV19,TGTGCCAGTAGTGTCACTAGCGGCCCCACCGGAGGTGAGCAGTTCTTC,CASSVTSGPTGGEQFF
TRBJ1-3,NA,NA,TRBV7-2,TGTGCCAGCAGCTTCCGCCGGGGAGTCTCTGGAAACACCATATATTTT,CASSFRRGVSGNTIYF
TRBJ2-1,NA,TRBD2,TRBV30,TGTGCCTGGGTTAGCGGGAGGCTCCCCCACAATGAGCAGTTCTTC,CAWVSGRLPHNEQFF
TRBJ1-1,NA,TRBD1,TRBV7-3,TGTGCCAGCAGCTTATCCAGGGGGCATGAAGCTTTCTTT,CASSLSRGHEAFF
TRBJ1-1,NA,NA,TRBV5-6,TGTGCCAGCAGCTTACGTAACAGGGTTTGGGCTTTCTTT,CASSLRNRVWAFF
TRBJ2-4,NA,NA,TRBV18,TGTGCCAGCTCACCAACCTCAGCCACATACAGATTCAAAAACATTCAGTACTTC,CASSPTSATYRFKNIQYF
TRBJ2-5,NA,TRBD1,TRBV15,TGTGCCACCAGCAGGACGGACAGGGCGGAGACCCAGTACTTC,CATSRTDRAETQYF
TRBJ2-7,NA,TRBD1,TRBV4-3,TGCGCCAGCAGCCTTTATCCGGGACAGGGGAACTACGAGCAGTACTTC,CASSLYPGQGNYEQYF
TRBJ1-2,NA,NA,TRBV7-3,TGTGCCAGCAGCCCCAACGCCGGGGGTCCGTTATATGGCTACACCTTC,CASSPNAGGPLYGYTF
TRBJ2-3,NA,TRBD2,TRBV5-1,TGCGCCAGCAGCTTGGCACCACTAGCGGGGACAGATACGCAGTATTTT,CASSLAPLAGTDTQYF
TRBJ2-5,NA,NA,TRBV7-2,TGTGCCAGCAGCTTTACGAGGTCCCAAGAGACCCAGTACTTC,CASSFTRSQETQYF
TRBJ2-5,once,NA,TRBV7-9,TGTGCCAGCAGCTCTTTCTTAGGACCCTTTTGGGGGACCCAGTACTTC,CASSSFLGPFWGTQYF
TRBJ2-1,NA,TRBD1,TRBV5-1,TGCGCCAGCAGCTATGAAAGACAGGGGATCTACAATGAGCAGTTCTTC,CASSYERQGIYNEQFF
TRBJ1-2,NA,TRBD1,TRBV5-1,TGCGCCAGCAGCTTGGCCGGACAGGGTGATAGCTACACCTTC,CASSLAGQGDSYTF
TRBJ1-3,NA,NA,TRBV6-6,TGTGCCAGCAGGCCCCACTCTGGAAACACCATATATTTT,CASRPHSGNTIYF
TRBJ1-2,NA,NA,TRBV28,TGTGCCAGCAGAACAGCGTCCTATGGCTACACCTTC,CASRTASYGYTF
TRBJ2-7,NA,TRBD2,TRBV19,TGTGCCAGTAGTATAGGGCTAGCGGTAAATGACGAGCAGTACTTC,CASSIGLAVNDEQYF
TRBJ1-5,many,NA,TRBV30,TGTGCCTGGAGTAAACGAGGTTCAGGGACCCAGCATTTT,CAWSKRGSGTQHF
TRBJ1-2,NA,NA,TRBV28,TGTGCCAGCAGATTTAGGGGCCGAACCTTCAACTATGGCTACACCTTC,CASRFRGRTFNYGYTF
TRBJ2-7,NA,NA,TRBV18,TGTGCCAGCTCACCAGGCAGAATACTCTACGAGCAGTACTTC,CASSPGRILYEQYF
TRBJ2-3,NA,NA,TRBV30,TGTGCCTGGAGTGTAGGGGGGACGGGCGGGGCTACGCAGTATTTT,CAWSVGGTGGATQYF
TRBJ2-7,NA,NA,TRBV4-1,TGCGCCAGCAGCCGCGGGGCAGTGAACGTAAGAACCCCTAGGGTGTACGAGCAGTACTTC,CASSRGAVNVRTPRVYEQYF
TRBJ2-7,NA,NA,TRBV19,TGTGCCAGTAGTCACCGAGGGGGGACACGGAGCTACGAGCAGTACTTC,CASSHRGGTRSYEQYF
TRBJ1-3,NA,NA,TRBV7-2,TGTGCCAGCAGCCCGGGTGGCCCTGGAAACACCATATATTTT,CASSPGGPGNTIYF